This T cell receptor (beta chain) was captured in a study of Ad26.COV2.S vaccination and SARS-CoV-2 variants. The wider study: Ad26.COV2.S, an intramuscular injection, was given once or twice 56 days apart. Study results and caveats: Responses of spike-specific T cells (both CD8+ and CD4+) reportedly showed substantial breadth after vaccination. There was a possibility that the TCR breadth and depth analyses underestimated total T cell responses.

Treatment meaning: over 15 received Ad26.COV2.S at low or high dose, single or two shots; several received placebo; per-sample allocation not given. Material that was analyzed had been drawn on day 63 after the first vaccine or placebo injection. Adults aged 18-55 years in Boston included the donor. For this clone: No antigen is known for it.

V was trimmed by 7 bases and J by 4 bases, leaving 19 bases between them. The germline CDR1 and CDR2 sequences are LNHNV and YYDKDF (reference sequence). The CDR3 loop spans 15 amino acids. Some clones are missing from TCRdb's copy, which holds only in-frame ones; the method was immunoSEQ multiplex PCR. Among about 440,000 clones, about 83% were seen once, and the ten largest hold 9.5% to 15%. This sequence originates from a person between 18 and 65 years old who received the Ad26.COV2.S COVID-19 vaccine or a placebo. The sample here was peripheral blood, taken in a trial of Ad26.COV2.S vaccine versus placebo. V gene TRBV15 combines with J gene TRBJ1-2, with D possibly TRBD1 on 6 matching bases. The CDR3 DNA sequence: TGTGCCACCACCCCTAGCATCGAGGGGGGCTATGGCTACACCTTC. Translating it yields CATTPSIEGGYGYTF.